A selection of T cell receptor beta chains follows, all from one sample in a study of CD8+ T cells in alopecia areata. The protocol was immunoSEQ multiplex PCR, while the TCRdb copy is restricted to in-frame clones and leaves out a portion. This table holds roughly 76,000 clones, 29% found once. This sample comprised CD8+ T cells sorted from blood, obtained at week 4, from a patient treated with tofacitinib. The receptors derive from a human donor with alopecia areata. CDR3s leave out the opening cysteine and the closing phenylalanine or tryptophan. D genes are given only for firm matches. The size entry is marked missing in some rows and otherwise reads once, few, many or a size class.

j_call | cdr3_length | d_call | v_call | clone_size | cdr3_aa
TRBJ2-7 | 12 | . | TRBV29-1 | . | SVLVGDTSYEQY
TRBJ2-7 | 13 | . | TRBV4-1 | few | ASSQDNGHLYEQY
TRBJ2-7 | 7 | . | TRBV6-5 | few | ASSYEQY
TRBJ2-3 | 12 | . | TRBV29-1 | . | SATPGTSTDTQY
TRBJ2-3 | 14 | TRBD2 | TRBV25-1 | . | ASSEFESGKADTQY
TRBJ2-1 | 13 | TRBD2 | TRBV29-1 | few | SVPPVAGGNNEQF
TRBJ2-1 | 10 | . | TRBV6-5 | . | ASSTTENEQF
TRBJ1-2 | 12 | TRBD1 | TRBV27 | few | ASSFRGQGYGYT
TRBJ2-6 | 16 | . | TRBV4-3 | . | ASSQGRVGGIGANVLT
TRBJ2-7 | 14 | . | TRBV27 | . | ASSHPSMGASHEQY
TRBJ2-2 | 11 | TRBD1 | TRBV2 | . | ARTGENTGELF
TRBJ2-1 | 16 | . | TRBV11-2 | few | ASSLESGGRDPYNEQF
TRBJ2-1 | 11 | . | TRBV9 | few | ASSAPPYNEQF
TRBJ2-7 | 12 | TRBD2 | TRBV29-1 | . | SATGLAGIYEQY
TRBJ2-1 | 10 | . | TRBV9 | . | ASSVRENEQF
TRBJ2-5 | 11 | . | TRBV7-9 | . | ASSPPGAETQY
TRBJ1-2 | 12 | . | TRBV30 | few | AWSVEGRDYGYT
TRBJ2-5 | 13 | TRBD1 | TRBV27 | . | ASKTTPGGQETQY
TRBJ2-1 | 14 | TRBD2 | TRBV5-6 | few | ASSPGTSGMYNEQF
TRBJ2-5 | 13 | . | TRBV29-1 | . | SAMPGWGPQETQY
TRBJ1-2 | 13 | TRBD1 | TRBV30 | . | AWSSGTGGSYGYT
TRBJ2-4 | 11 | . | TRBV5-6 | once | ASSLDRADIQY
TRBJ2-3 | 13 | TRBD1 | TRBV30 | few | AWSRDRGLTDTQY
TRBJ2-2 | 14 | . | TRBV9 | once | ASSVVSGSNTGELF
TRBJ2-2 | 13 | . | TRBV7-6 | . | ASSGSGGRSGELF
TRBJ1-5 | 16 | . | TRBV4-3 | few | ASSQDLFGVHSNQPQH
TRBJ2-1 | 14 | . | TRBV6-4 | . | ASSDSSLPPLDEQF
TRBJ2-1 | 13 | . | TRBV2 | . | ASSVFRVGTDEQF
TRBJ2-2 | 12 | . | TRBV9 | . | ASSVGYGTGELF
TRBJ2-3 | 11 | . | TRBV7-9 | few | ASSFDGTKTQY
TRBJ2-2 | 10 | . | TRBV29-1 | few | SVLRGTGELF
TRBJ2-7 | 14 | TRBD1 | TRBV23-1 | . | ASSHYTGGLSYEQY
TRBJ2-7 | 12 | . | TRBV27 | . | ASSFGTPAYEQY
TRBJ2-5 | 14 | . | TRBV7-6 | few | ASSLESGYSQETQY
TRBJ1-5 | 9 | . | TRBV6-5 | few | ASRTLQPQH
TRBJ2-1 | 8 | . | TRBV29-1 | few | SADYNEQF
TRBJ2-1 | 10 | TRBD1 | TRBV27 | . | ASKRQGHEQF
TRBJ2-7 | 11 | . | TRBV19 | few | ASSIFGNDEQY
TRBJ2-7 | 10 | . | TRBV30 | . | AWSVRGYEQY
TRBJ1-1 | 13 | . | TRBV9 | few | ASSVGQSGNTEAF
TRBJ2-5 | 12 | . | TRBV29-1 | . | SVEGGAIEETQY
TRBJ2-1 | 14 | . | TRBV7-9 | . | ASRSRGGPSYNEQF
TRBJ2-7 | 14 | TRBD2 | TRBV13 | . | ASSTGLAGGPEEQY
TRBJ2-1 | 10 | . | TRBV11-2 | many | ASSFGRNEQF
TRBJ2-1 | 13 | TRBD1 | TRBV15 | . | ATSGGDSLYNEQF
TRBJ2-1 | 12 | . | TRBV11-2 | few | ASSPDPRGYEQF
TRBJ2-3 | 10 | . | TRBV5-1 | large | ASSPYGGTQY
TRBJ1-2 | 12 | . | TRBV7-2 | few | ASSYPTANYGYT
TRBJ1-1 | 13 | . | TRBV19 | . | ASSIARGLNTEAF
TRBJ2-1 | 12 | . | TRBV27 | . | ASSSGGAYNEQF
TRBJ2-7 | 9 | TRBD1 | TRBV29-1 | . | SVSGGGEQY
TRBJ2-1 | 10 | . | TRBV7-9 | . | ASSLDRYEQF
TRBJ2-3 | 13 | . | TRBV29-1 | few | SVPVPGGPGDTQY